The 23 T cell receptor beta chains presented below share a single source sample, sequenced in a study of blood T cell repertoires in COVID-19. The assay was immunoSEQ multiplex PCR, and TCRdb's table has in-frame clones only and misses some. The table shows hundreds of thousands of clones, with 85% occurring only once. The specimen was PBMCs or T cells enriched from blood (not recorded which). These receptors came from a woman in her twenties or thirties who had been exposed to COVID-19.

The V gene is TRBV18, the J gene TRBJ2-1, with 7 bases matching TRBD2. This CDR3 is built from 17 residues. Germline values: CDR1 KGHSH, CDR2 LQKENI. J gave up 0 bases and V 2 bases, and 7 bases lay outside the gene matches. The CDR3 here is CASSPGLAVLSYNEQFF. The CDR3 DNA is TGTGCCAGCTCACCAGGGCTAGCGGTTCTCTCCTACAATGAGCAGTTCTTC.

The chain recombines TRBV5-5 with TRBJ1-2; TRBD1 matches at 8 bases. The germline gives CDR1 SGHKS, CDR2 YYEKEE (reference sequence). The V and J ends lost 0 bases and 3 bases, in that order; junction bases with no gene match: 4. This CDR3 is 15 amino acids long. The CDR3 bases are TGTGCCAGCAGCTTGGTAACGACAGGGGACTATGGCTACACCTTC. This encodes CASSLVTTGDYGYTF. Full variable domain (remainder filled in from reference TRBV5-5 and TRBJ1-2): DAGVTQSPTHLIKTRGQQVTLRCSPISGHKSVSWYQQVLGQGPQFIFQYYEKEERGRGNFPDRFSARQFPNYSSELNVNALLLGDSALYLCASSLVTTGDYGYTFGSGTRLTVV.

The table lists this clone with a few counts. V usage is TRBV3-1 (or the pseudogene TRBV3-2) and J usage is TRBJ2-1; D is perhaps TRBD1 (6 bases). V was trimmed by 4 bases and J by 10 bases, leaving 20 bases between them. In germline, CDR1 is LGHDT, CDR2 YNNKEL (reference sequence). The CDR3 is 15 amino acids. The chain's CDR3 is CASSPQGRRPGEQFF. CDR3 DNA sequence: TGTGCCAGCAGCCCCCAGGGGCGTCGCCCCGGGGAGCAGTTCTTC.

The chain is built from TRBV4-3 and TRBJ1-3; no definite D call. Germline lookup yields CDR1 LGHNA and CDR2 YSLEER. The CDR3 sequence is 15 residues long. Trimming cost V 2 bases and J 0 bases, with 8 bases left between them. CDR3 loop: CASSQQGSSGNTIYF. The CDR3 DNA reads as TGCGCCAGCAGCCAACAAGGGAGCTCTGGAAACACCATATATTTT.

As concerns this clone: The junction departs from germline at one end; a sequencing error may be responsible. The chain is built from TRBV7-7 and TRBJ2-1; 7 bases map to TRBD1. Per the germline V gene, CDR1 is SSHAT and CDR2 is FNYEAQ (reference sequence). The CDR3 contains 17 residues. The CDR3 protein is CASSLGLDRDFYNEQFF. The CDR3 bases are TGTGCTAGCAGCTTAGGTCTCGACAGGGATTTCTACAATGAGCAGTTCTTC.

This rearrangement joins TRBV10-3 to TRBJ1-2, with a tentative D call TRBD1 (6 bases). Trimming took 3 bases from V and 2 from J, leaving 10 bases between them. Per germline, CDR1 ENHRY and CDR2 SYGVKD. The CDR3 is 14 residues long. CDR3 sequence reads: CAISDPTGNYGYTF. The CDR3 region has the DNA TGTGCCATCAGTGACCCGACAGGAAACTATGGCTACACCTTC.

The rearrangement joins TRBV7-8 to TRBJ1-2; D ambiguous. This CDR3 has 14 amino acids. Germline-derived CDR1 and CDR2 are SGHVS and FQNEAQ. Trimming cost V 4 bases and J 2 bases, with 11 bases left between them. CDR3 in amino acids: CASSYSRVNYGYTF. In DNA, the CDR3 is TGTGCCAGCAGCTATTCACGGGTGAACTATGGCTACACCTTC.

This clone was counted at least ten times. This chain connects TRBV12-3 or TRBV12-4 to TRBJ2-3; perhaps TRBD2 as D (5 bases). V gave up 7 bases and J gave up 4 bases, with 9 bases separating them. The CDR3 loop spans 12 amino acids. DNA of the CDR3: TGTGCCAGCACCGGGAACTCAGATACGCAGTATTTT. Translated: CASTGNSDTQYF.

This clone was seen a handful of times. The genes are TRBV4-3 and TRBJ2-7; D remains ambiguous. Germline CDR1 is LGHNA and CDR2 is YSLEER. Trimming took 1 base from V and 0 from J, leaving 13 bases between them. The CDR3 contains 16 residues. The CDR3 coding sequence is TGCGCCAGCAGCCAAGCTTACGGCGGCAGCTCCTACGAGCAGTACTTC. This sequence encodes CASSQAYGGSSYEQYF.

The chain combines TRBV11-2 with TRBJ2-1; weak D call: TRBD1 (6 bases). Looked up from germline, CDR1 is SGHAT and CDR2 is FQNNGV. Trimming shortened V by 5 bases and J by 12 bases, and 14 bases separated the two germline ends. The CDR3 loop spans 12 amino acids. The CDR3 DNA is TGTGCCAGCAGCCTCTACGCAGGGGCGCAGTTCTTC. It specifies CASSLYAGAQFF.

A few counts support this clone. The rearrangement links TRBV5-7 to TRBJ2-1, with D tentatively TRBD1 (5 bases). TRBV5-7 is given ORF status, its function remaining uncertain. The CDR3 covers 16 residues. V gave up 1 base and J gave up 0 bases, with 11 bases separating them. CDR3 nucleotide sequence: TGTGCCAGCAGCTTGATAAAGGGGCCCTCCTACAATGAGCAGTTCTTC. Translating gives CASSLIKGPSYNEQFF.

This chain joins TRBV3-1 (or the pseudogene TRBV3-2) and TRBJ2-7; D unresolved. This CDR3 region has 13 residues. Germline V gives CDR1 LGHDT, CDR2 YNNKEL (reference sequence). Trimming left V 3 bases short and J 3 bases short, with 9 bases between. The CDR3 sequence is CASSHSRFYEQYF. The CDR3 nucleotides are TGTGCCAGCAGCCATAGCCGTTTCTACGAGCAGTACTTC.

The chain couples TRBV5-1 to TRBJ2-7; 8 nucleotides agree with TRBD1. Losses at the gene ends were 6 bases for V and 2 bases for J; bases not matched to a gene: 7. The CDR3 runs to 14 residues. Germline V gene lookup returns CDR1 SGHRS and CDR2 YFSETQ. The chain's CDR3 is CASMTGTGPYEQYF. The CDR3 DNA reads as TGCGCCAGCATGACCGGGACAGGTCCCTACGAGCAGTACTTC.

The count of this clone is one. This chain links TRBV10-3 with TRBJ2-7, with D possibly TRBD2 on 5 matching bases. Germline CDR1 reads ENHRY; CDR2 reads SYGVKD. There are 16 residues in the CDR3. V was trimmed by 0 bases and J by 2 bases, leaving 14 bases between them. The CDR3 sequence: CAISESSGRRTYEQYF. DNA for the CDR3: TGTGCCATCAGTGAGTCGTCGGGGAGAAGGACCTACGAGCAGTACTTC.

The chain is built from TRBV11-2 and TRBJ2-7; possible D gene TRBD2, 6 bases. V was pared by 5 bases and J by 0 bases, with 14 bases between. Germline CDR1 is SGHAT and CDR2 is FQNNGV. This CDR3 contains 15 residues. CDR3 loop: CASSPTEGLSYEQYF. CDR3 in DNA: TGTGCCAGCAGCCCGACGGAGGGCCTCTCCTACGAGCAGTACTTC.

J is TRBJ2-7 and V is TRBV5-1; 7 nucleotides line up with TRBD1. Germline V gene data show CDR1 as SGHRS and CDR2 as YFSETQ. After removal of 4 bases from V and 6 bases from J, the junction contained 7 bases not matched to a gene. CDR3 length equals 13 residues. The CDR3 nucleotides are TGCGCCAGCAGCGTGCGAGGGGGCGGCGAGCAGTACTTC. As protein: CASSVRGGGEQYF.

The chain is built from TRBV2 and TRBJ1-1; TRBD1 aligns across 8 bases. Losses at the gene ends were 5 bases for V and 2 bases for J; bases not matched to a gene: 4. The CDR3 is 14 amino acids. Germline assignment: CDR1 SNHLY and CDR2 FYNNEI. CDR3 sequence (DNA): TGTGCCAGCAGTAAAGGACAGGGAAACACTGAAGCTTTCTTT. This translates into CASSKGQGNTEAFF.

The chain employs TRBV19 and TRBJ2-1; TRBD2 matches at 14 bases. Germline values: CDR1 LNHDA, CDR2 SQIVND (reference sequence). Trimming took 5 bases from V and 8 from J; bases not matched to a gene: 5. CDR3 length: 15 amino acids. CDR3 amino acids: CASSPGLAGADEQFF. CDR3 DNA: TGTGCCAGTAGTCCGGGACTAGCGGGAGCTGATGAGCAGTTCTTC. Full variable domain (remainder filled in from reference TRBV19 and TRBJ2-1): DGGITQSPKYLFRKEGQNVTLSCEQNLNHDAMYWYRQDPGQGLRLIYYSQIVNDFQKGDIAEGYSVSREKKESFPLTVTSAQKNPTAFYLCASSPGLAGADEQFFGPGTRLTVL.

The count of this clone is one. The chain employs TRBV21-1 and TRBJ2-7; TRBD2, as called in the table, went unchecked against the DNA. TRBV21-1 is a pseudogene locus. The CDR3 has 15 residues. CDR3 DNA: TGTGCCAGCAGCAAAGAACTCGCTTTTTTGTACGAGCAGTACTTC. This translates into CASSKELAFLYEQYF.

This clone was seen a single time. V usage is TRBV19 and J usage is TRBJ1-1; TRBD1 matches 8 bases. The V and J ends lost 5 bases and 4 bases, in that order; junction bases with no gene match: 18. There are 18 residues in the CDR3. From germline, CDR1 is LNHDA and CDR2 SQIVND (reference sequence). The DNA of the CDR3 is TGTGCCAGTAGTCCAACACTTTCCCGGACAGGGTGGTCCACTGAAGCTTTCTTT. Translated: CASSPTLSRTGWSTEAFF.

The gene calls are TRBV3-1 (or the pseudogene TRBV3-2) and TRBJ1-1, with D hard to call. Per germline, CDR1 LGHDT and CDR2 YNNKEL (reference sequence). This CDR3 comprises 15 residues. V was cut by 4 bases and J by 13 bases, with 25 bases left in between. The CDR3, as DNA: TGTGCCAGCAGCCGGTTTGGGCCCCCCCGATCTCTGGTTTTCTTT. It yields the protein CASSRFGPPRSLVFF.

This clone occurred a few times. The CDR3 bases are TGTGCCAGCAGCTTAGGCCTAGAAGGCAATCAGCCCCAGCATTTT. Translating gives CASSLGLEGNQPQHF. This chain uses TRBV13 with TRBJ1-5; D is unresolved. The ends were cut back, 0 bases at V and 2 bases at J, with 8 bases in the middle. The CDR3 is 15 residues long. Germline CDR1 PRHDT, CDR2 FYEKMQ (reference sequence).

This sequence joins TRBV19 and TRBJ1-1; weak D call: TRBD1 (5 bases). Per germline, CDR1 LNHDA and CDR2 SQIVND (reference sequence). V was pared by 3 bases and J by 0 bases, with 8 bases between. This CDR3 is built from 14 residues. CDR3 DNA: TGTGCCAGTAGTATGGAGGGGTTGAACACTGAAGCTTTCTTT. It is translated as CASSMEGLNTEAFF.